One and the same sample provided the 21 T cell receptor beta chains below, sequenced in a study of blood T cells in healthy people across ages. PCR was performed a second time for about 7 to 12 cycles using a sample-barcoded 5' primer and a J-beta primer mix. TCRdb reprocessed the 5' RACE reads with MiXCR, giving one entry per CDR3 protein. The data hold 600,000 or so distinct CDR3 sequences, with 40% to 50% observed a single time. Specimen: blood. The receptors were gathered from a man aged 80 or over in good health.

The sample holds many counts of this clonotype. V usage is TRBV6-6 and J usage is TRBJ2-1, with 14 bases lining up with TRBD2. Losses at the gene ends were 7 bases for V and 6 bases for J; bases not matched to a gene: 2. The CDR3 is 14 amino acids. CDR1 MNHNY and CDR2 SVGAGI come from the germline V gene (reference sequence). The CDR3 reads CASIGTSGSNEQFF. DNA for the CDR3: TGTGCCAGCATCGGGACTAGCGGGAGCAATGAGCAGTTCTTC.

About this clonotype: One junction end disagrees with the germline gene, perhaps due to a read error. This chain joins TRBV7-2 and TRBJ2-7, with D possibly being TRBD1 or TRBD2 (5 bases each). The CDR3 spans 15 residues. The V gene's germline CDR1 is SGHTA and CDR2 FQGNSA. The CDR3 loop is CAGSLDRGLTYEQYF. In nucleotides, the CDR3 is TGTGCCGGCAGCTTAGACAGAGGACTTACCTACGAGCAGTACTTC.

This clonotype turned up a few times. The V call is TRBV4-2, the J call TRBJ1-4, with 10 bases lining up with TRBD1. The germline V gene has CDR1 LGHNA and CDR2 YNFKEQ. The J segment lost 0 bases and the V segment lost 2 bases, leaving 3 bases of the junction unmatched. This CDR3 is built from 17 residues. CDR3 in DNA: TGTGCCAGCAGCCAAACCGGGACAGGGGCAACTAATGAAAAACTGTTTTTT. Translating it yields CASSQTGTGATNEKLFF.

Only a few counts were recorded for this clonotype. This chain joins TRBV10-3 and TRBJ2-1; 9 bases are a match to TRBD2. The germline V gene encodes CDR1 ENHRY and CDR2 SYGVKD. Trimming at V came to 6 bases and at J to 2 bases, leaving 2 bases not matched to a gene. The CDR3 runs 14 residues. The CDR3 here is CAISRGGAYNEQFF. The CDR3 nucleotides are TGTGCCATCAGCCGCGGGGGGGCCTACAATGAGCAGTTCTTC.

The genes are TRBV29-1 and TRBJ2-2; 7 bases map to TRBD1. The germline gives CDR1 SQVTM, CDR2 ANQGSEA. J lost 1 base, V lost 3 bases, and 2 bases had no gene match. This CDR3 is built from 14 residues. This CDR3 reads CSVERQGNTGELFF. Written as DNA, the CDR3 is TGCAGCGTTGAGAGACAGGGGAACACCGGGGAGCTGTTTTTT.

This clonotype has just a few counts. The J gene is TRBJ2-1, the V gene TRBV11-1; D is unclear. The germline V gene encodes CDR1 SGHAT and CDR2 FQDESV (reference sequence). Trimming pared 0 bases from V and 0 bases from J, leaving 3 bases between. This CDR3 has 14 residues. The CDR3 bases are TGTGCCAGCAGCTTAGCGTACTCCTACAATGAGCAGTTCTTC. Translation: CASSLAYSYNEQFF.

This clonotype has a count of ten or more. The rearrangement links TRBV29-1 to TRBJ2-1; no clear D gene. The length of the CDR3 is 12 residues. The germline CDR1 and CDR2 sequences are SQVTM and ANQGSEA. Trimming took 5 bases from V and 1 from J, leaving 6 bases between them. CDR3 DNA sequence: TGCAGCGTTTGGCGGTCCTACAATGAGCAGTTCTTC. This encodes CSVWRSYNEQFF.

The chain links TRBV7-2 to TRBJ2-7; D is unclear. Trimming took off 2 bases at V and 6 bases at J, with 11 bases between the two ends. The CDR3 contains 13 residues. From germline, CDR1 is SGHTA and CDR2 FQGNSA. CDR3 bases: TGTGCCAGCAGCTTAATCACGACCTTCGAGCAGTACTTC. Translation gives CASSLITTFEQYF. The complete variable domain, with remaining parts taken from reference TRBV7-2 and TRBJ2-7, reads GAGVSQSPSNKVTEKGKDVELRCDPISGHTALYWYRQSLGQGLEFLIYFQGNSAPDKSGLPSDRFSAERTGGSVSTLTIQRTQQEDSAVYLCASSLITTFEQYFGPGTRLTVT.

The rearrangement links TRBV5-1 to TRBJ1-2, with a possible D match to TRBD1 (5 bases). The V gene's germline CDR1 is SGHRS and CDR2 YFSETQ. CDR3 length: 15 residues. V was pared by 0 bases and J by 2 bases, with 11 bases between. In DNA, the CDR3 is TGCGCCAGCAGCTTGGTTGGGGACTCCAACTATGGCTACACCTTC. Translated, it gives CASSLVGDSNYGYTF.

For the CDR3, the DNA is TGCGCCAGCAGCTCCCAGGACCGGGACTCCTCCTACGAGCAGTACTTC. Translated, it gives CASSSQDRDSSYEQYF. This sequence joins TRBV5-1 and TRBJ2-7, with a tentative D call TRBD2 (6 bases). Germline CDR1 is SGHRS and CDR2 is YFSETQ. The CDR3 is 16 residues long. V lost 3 bases to trimming and J lost 0 bases, with 16 bases between them.

The V gene is TRBV9, the J gene TRBJ2-7; TRBD1 matches 11 bases. Losses at the gene ends were 0 bases for V and 3 bases for J; bases not matched to a gene: 8. The CDR3 consists of 17 residues. Germline V gives CDR1 SGDLS, CDR2 YYNGEE. The DNA of the CDR3 is TGTGCCAGCAGCGTAGGTCCAGCGGGGACAGGGGGCTACGAGCAGTACTTC. It translates to CASSVGPAGTGGYEQYF.

This rearrangement joins TRBV20-1 to TRBJ2-5, with a possible D match to TRBD2 (6 bases). Trimming removed 8 bases at V and 5 bases at J, with 21 bases between. The germline CDR1 and CDR2 sequences are DFQATT and SNEGSKA (reference sequence). The CDR3 has 14 residues. The CDR3, as DNA: TGCAGTACTACACCGGGACTGGGGAGGGAGACCCAGTACTTC. Its protein is CSTTPGLGRETQYF.

This clonotype has just one count. The chain carries TRBV20-1 and TRBJ1-2; the D is unclear. The V end was cut by 8 bases, the J end by 1 base, with 14 bases between. This CDR3 has 13 amino acids. Germline assignment: CDR1 DFQATT and CDR2 SNEGSKA (reference sequence). The CDR3 spells CSSPLKSNYGYTF. CDR3 nucleotide sequence: TGCAGTTCCCCCCTCAAGAGTAACTATGGCTACACCTTC.

This chain uses TRBV4-2 with TRBJ2-2; D is unresolved. V lost 3 bases to trimming and J lost 5 bases, with 10 bases between them. The CDR3 extends over 14 amino acids. Germline loops: CDR1 LGHNA, CDR2 YNFKEQ. CDR3 in amino acids: CASSHNSKTGELFF. The CDR3 bases are TGTGCCAGCAGCCACAACTCTAAAACCGGGGAGCTGTTTTTT.

This clonotype was recorded a few times. This chain joins TRBV7-2 and TRBJ2-5, with D possibly matching TRBD1 (6 bases). V was shortened by 1 base and J by 2 bases, with 14 bases between the two germline ends. The CDR3 runs 16 residues. From germline, CDR1 is SGHTA and CDR2 FQGNSA. CDR3 loop: CASSLDLGHTQETQYF. The CDR3 nucleotides read TGTGCCAGCAGCTTAGATTTGGGACACACACAAGAGACCCAGTACTTC.

The V and J genes are TRBV7-9 and TRBJ1-1; 10 bases align to TRBD1. This CDR3 is built from 18 residues. The germline V gene has CDR1 SEHNR and CDR2 FQNEAQ (reference sequence). V dropped 5 bases and J dropped 1; count of bases not matched to a gene: 13. CDR3 sequence: CASSPKTGGRLGNTEAFF. In DNA form, the CDR3 reads TGTGCCAGCAGCCCAAAGACAGGGGGCAGGCTCGGGAACACTGAAGCTTTCTTT.

The rearrangement uses TRBV7-2 and TRBJ1-5, with a tentative D call TRBD1 (5 bases). CDR1 is SGHTA, CDR2 FQGNSA, per germline. The CDR3 contains 15 residues. The ends were cut back, 8 bases at V and 2 bases at J, with 16 bases in the middle. The CDR3 spells CASGSVRGGNQPQHF. The DNA of the CDR3 is TGTGCCAGCGGCTCAGTTCGGGGGGGCAATCAGCCCCAGCATTTT.

This clonotype was found many times. The chain employs TRBV12-3 or TRBV12-4 and TRBJ1-1; weak D call: TRBD1 (6 bases). The V gene lost 1 base and the J gene lost 5 bases, with 17 bases spanning the gap. This CDR3 has 16 amino acids. The CDR3 coding sequence is TGTGCCAGCAGTTTAGAGGTCAGGGGAGGTTGGACTGAAGCTTTCTTT. It encodes CASSLEVRGGWTEAFF.

The CDR3 loop reads CASSITSGGTRYEQYF. Written as DNA, the CDR3 is TGTGCCAGCAGCATAACTAGCGGGGGGACACGCTACGAGCAGTACTTC. The chain employs TRBV11-2 and TRBJ2-7, with 12 bases that match TRBD2. Per germline, CDR1 SGHAT and CDR2 FQNNGV. The CDR3 length is 16 residues. Trimming took 5 bases from V and 3 from J; bases not matched to a gene: 8.

This chain uses TRBV20-1 with TRBJ1-4; possibly TRBD1 for D (5 bases). CDR1 and CDR2 from the germline V gene are DFQATT and SNEGSKA (reference sequence). The CDR3 totals 13 residues. The V and J ends lost 2 bases and 8 bases respectively, with 12 bases between them. In DNA form, the CDR3 reads TGCAGTGCTAGATCCGGGGGGTACGAAAAACTGTTTTTT. Protein product: CSARSGGYEKLFF.

This clonotype has just a few counts. The chain joins TRBV12-3 or TRBV12-4 to TRBJ2-1; possibly TRBD1 or TRBD2 for D (6 bases each). The germline V and J ends were trimmed by 1 base and 0 bases, with 16 bases remaining between them. This CDR3 is 18 amino acids long. The CDR3 loop is CASSLGGRGPSSYNEQFF. The DNA for the CDR3 is TGTGCCAGCAGTTTAGGGGGACGGGGGCCTAGCTCCTACAATGAGCAGTTCTTC.